This record looks at one T cell receptor beta chain sequence and its context. No antigen is known for it. Assay used: immunoSEQ multiplex PCR; TCRdb lists only in-frame clones, some missing. The table records approximately 81,000 clones, about four fifths of them present only once. The entry originates in a study of T cell responses to AZD1222 COVID-19 vaccine. Overall study results and limits: Elevations in Spike-specific TCR breadth and depth followed administration of two AZD1222 doses. A reported finding is that nearly half of spike-specific TCRs target unmutated variant regions. Donors were mostly white British, more females; clonal diversity possibly underestimated.

The length of the CDR3 is 14 residues. Germline V CDR1 and CDR2: SGHTA, FQGNSA. V lost 3 bases, J lost 7 bases, and 5 bases stayed unmatched. Pooled together were second doses at about 4 or about 12 weeks. This TCR derives from an adult who received the AZD1222 COVID-19 vaccine. The starting material was peripheral blood, obtained 28 days after the second AZD1222 dose. J is TRBJ1-4 and V is TRBV7-2; 7 bases align to TRBD1. The CDR3 DNA is TGTGCCAGCAGCTTCCAGGGGGATAGTGAAAAACTGTTTTTT. It is translated as CASSFQGDSEKLFF.